This T cell receptor (beta chain) stems from a study of T cells in Graves' hyperthyroidism and ophthalmopathy. For the study at large: The initial diagnosis was the point when peripheral blood was collected, ahead of any treatment.

Study-wide results and limits: Ophthalmopathy and stable hyperthyroidism were separated by a 13 V-J model. Most expanded thyroid clonotypes above 0.001 recurred in blood.

Amplified TCR beta CDR3 regions came from RNA transcripts. During a first-round RT-PCR of the TCR CDR3, the HTBI primer set was used. MiXCR, run by TCRdb on the multiplex PCR reads, gives a single entry per CDR3 protein. This table has some 370,000 distinct CDR3 sequences, roughly 13% appearing once. With duration under 3 months, ophthalmopathy was active: Clinical Activity Score at least 3, NOSPECS at least 4. Worth noting for this clonotype: The antigen is unknown. This may be a read error: a much more frequent sequence differs by one nucleotide.

Germline V gives CDR1 SGHDN, CDR2 FVKESK. The CDR3 has 14 amino acids. The J segment lost 10 bases and the V segment lost 8 bases, leaving 9 bases of the junction unmatched. The material sequenced was blood. This clonotype was sampled from a man in his forties or fifties with Graves' ophthalmopathy. V gene TRBV14 combines with J gene TRBJ2-1, with 12 bases matching TRBD1. CDR3 sequence (DNA): TGTGCCAGCCCTCTTGGGGACAGGGGGCGCGAGCAGTTCTTC. This codes for CASPLGDRGREQFF.